Following are 28 T cell receptor beta chains from one sample sequenced in a study of T cell responses to AZD1222 COVID-19 vaccine. Method: immunoSEQ multiplex PCR; TCRdb's copy keeps in-frame clones and lacks some. Seen here are 75,000 to 100,000 clones, about 88% observed once, and the top ten hold roughly 1.7%. The sample in question was peripheral blood, obtained on day 0 of AZD1222 vaccination. These receptors were obtained from an adult in good health.

The chain joins TRBV27 to TRBJ2-7; D is ambiguous. V was pared by 4 bases and J by 4 bases, with 11 bases between. This CDR3 contains 13 residues. Germline values: CDR1 MNHEY, CDR2 SMNVEV (reference sequence). The CDR3 loop reads CASSSLSPYEQYF. As DNA, the CDR3 is TGTGCCAGCAGTTCCCTGTCACCTTACGAGCAGTACTTC.

The chain is built from TRBV20-1 and TRBJ1-1, with TRBD1 identical over 7 bases. CDR1 and CDR2 from the germline V gene are DFQATT and SNEGSKA (reference sequence). The CDR3 is made up of 12 amino acids. The V gene end was trimmed by 3 bases and the J gene end by 3 bases; junction bases not matched to a gene: 1. As DNA, the CDR3 is TGCAGTGCTAGTACAGGGGACACTGAAGCTTTCTTT. As protein: CSASTGDTEAFF.

The rearrangement joins TRBV4-3 to TRBJ1-6; 7 bases match TRBD1. Germline V gene sequence: CDR1 LGHNA, CDR2 YSLEER. The CDR3 loop spans 15 amino acids. J lost 6 bases, V lost 0 bases, and 2 bases had no gene match. The CDR3: CASSQETGSNSPLHF. The CDR3 coding sequence is TGCGCCAGCAGCCAAGAGACAGGGAGTAATTCACCCCTCCACTTT.

The chain employs TRBV6-6 and TRBJ2-2, with D perhaps TRBD1 or TRBD2 (5 bases each). Trimming removed 0 bases from V and 6 bases from J, with 8 bases in between. This CDR3 is built from 14 residues. CDR1 is MNHNY and CDR2 is SVGAGI in the germline V gene (reference sequence). The CDR3 DNA is TGTGCCAGCAGTTACTCTCGGGGCGCCGGGGAGCTGTTTTTT. This sequence encodes CASSYSRGAGELFF.

The J gene is TRBJ2-1, the V gene TRBV6-5; TRBD2 matches 10 bases. The germline gives CDR1 MNHEY, CDR2 SVGAGI. The CDR3 loop spans 14 amino acids. After removal of 0 bases from V and 8 bases from J, the junction contained 1 base not matched to a gene. The CDR3 bases are TGTGCCAGCAGTTACTCTCTAGCGGGGGATGAGCAGTTCTTC. It specifies CASSYSLAGDEQFF.

This clone was found once. The rearrangement joins TRBV5-1 to TRBJ1-3; 10 nucleotides match TRBD1. Trimming removed 4 bases from V and 6 bases from J; junction bases left unmatched: 4. The CDR3 has 14 amino acids. Germline CDR1 reads SGHRS; CDR2 reads YFSETQ. This chain's CDR3 is CASSPGTGVNTIYF. The CDR3, as DNA: TGCGCCAGCAGCCCCGGGACAGGGGTAAACACCATATATTTT.

V and J are TRBV4-3 and TRBJ1-2; TRBD1 might be the D (6 bases). The V gene lost 1 base and the J gene lost 4 bases, with 19 bases spanning the gap. Germline lookup yields CDR1 LGHNA and CDR2 YSLEER. The CDR3 is 17 amino acids. The CDR3 is CASSQVTQETGIYGYTF. The CDR3 DNA reads TGCGCCAGCAGCCAAGTTACGCAAGAGACAGGTATCTATGGCTACACCTTC.

The V and J genes are TRBV6-2 or TRBV6-3 and TRBJ2-7; TRBD2 matches at 11 bases. This CDR3 comprises 17 residues. Trimming removed 2 bases from V and 2 bases from J; junction bases left unmatched: 8. CDR1 is MNHEY, CDR2 SVGEGT, per germline. In DNA form, the CDR3 reads TGTGCCAGCAGTTACCCTAGCGGGGGGCCCTACACCTACGAGCAGTACTTC. Translated: CASSYPSGGPYTYEQYF.

This sequence joins TRBV7-9 and TRBJ1-1; 8 bases map to TRBD1. Germline V lookup: CDR1 SEHNR, CDR2 FQNEAQ (reference sequence). The CDR3 is made up of 13 amino acids. J lost 4 bases, V lost 11 bases, and 9 bases had no gene match. The CDR3 DNA sequence: TGTGCCGCGCGGGACAGGTTGGGCACTGAAGCTTTCTTT. Translating gives CAARDRLGTEAFF.

This clone showed up just a few times. The V gene is TRBV7-9, the J gene TRBJ1-2; D gene unclear. CDR1 and CDR2 from the germline V gene are SEHNR and FQNEAQ (reference sequence). This CDR3 is 13 amino acids long. Trimming took 5 bases from V and 8 from J, leaving 15 bases between them. The CDR3, as DNA: TGTGCCAGCAGCCGGCCAGGAAAGGGAGGCTACACCTTC. Translating gives CASSRPGKGGYTF.

The chain joins TRBV7-5 to TRBJ1-1. TRBV7-5 is a pseudogene. The CDR3 has 15 residues. The CDR3 sequence is CARSLFPGKNTEAFF. In DNA form, the CDR3 reads TGTGCCAGAAGCCTCTTCCCCGGGAAGAACACTGAAGCTTTCTTT.

The chain combines TRBV18 with TRBJ1-1, with TRBD1 identical over 9 bases. V lost 0 bases, J lost 0 bases, and 5 bases stayed unmatched. The CDR3 loop spans 17 amino acids. From germline, CDR1 is KGHSH and CDR2 LQKENI. The CDR3 is CASSPPGQGGMNTEAFF. DNA for the CDR3: TGTGCCAGCTCACCACCGGGACAGGGAGGAATGAACACTGAAGCTTTCTTT.

The chain carries TRBV28 and TRBJ1-2, with a possible D match to TRBD1 (5 bases). V shed 2 bases and J shed 5 bases, with 15 bases lying between them. The CDR3 sequence is 15 residues long. Germline lookup yields CDR1 MDHEN and CDR2 SYDVKM. The CDR3 region has the DNA TGTGCCAGCAGTTTAAAACGGACACTAGGGTATGGCTACACCTTC. Amino acids: CASSLKRTLGYGYTF.

The rearrangement joins TRBV4-3 to TRBJ1-2, with D possibly being TRBD1 (6 bases). Trimming cost V 0 bases and J 1 base, with 12 bases left between them. Germline CDR1 reads LGHNA; CDR2 reads YSLEER. This CDR3 is built from 16 residues. In DNA, the CDR3 is TGCGCCAGCAGCCAAGACGGGGGCGGAATTAACTATGGCTACACCTTC. Amino acids: CASSQDGGGINYGYTF.

The gene calls are TRBV6-4 and TRBJ1-2; tentative D call: TRBD1 (5 bases). This CDR3 region has 15 residues. Looked up from germline, CDR1 is MRHNA and CDR2 is SNTAGT. The germline V and J ends were trimmed by 4 bases and 1 base, with 13 bases remaining between them. Written as DNA, the CDR3 is TGTGCCAGCAGTGTTGCGAGGGGTATTAACTATGGCTACACCTTC. Translated: CASSVARGINYGYTF.

The chain employs TRBV18 and TRBJ2-5, with 10 nucleotides matching TRBD1. The V gene end was trimmed by 0 bases and the J gene end by 5 bases; junction bases not matched to a gene: 3. The germline CDR1 and CDR2 sequences are KGHSH and LQKENI. The CDR3 is 15 amino acids. The CDR3 reads CASSPPDRGRETQYF. As DNA, the CDR3 is TGTGCCAGCTCACCACCTGACAGGGGGCGGGAGACCCAGTACTTC.

This rearrangement joins TRBV12-3 or TRBV12-4 to TRBJ1-2, with unresolved D. The CDR3 totals 13 residues. With 6 bases removed from V and 6 bases from J, the gap between germline ends came to 14 bases. The CDR3 spells CASRRRGYDGYTF. The CDR3 DNA is TGTGCCAGCAGGCGGAGAGGGTATGATGGCTACACCTTC.

This clone has only one observation. This chain links TRBV7-9 with TRBJ1-6; D is possibly TRBD1 (5 bases). The CDR3 is 18 residues long. Germline assignment: CDR1 SEHNR and CDR2 FQNEAQ (reference sequence). V lost 4 bases to trimming and J lost 7 bases, with 23 bases between them. The CDR3 sequence: CASSSPRGGPMGNSPLHF. As DNA, the CDR3 is TGTGCCAGCAGCTCCCCCCGGGGCGGCCCTATGGGGAATTCACCCCTCCACTTT.

The chain carries TRBV28 and TRBJ1-2; 7 bases line up with TRBD1. The trim removed 6 bases at V and 5 bases at J, leaving 9 bases unmatched. There are 14 residues in the CDR3. From germline, CDR1 is MDHEN and CDR2 SYDVKM. The CDR3 nucleotides read TGTGCCAGCAGGAACACAGGGGCTTGGTATGGCTACACCTTC. Translating gives CASRNTGAWYGYTF.

J is TRBJ1-5 and V is TRBV7-2, with D unclear. CDR1 SGHTA and CDR2 FQGNSA come from the germline V gene. V lost 1 base and J lost 4, with 11 bases in between. CDR3 length: 15 amino acids. CDR3: CASSLGGELNQPQHF. In DNA form, the CDR3 reads TGTGCCAGCAGCTTAGGTGGGGAGTTAAATCAGCCCCAGCATTTT.

The CDR3 sequence: CASSEGVGNSPLHF. CDR3 coding DNA: TGTGCCAGCAGCGAGGGGGTTGGGAATTCACCCCTCCACTTT. The rearrangement joins TRBV2 to TRBJ1-6, with D possibly matching TRBD1 (6 bases). Germline CDR1 is SNHLY and CDR2 is FYNNEI. The length of the CDR3 is 14 residues. The V gene lost 6 bases and the J gene lost 7 bases, with 13 bases spanning the gap. Together with reference TRBV2 and TRBJ1-6, the CDR3 gives the full variable domain: EPEVTQTPSHQVTQMGQEVILRCVPISNHLYFYWYRQILGQKVEFLVSFYNNEISEKSEIFDDQFSVERPDGSNFTLKIRSTKLEDSAMYFCASSEGVGNSPLHFGNGTRLTVT.

The V and J genes are TRBV12-3 or TRBV12-4 and TRBJ2-7; D is possibly TRBD2 (6 bases). The CDR3 has 12 amino acids. Trimming stripped 1 base from V and 12 bases from J, with 13 bases between. DNA of the CDR3: TGTGCCAGCAGTTTAGTGGAGTCGGGAGTGTACTTC. Its translation is CASSLVESGVYF.

The chain joins TRBV29-1 to TRBJ1-6, with a weak D call TRBD1 (5 bases). The CDR3 runs to 15 residues. Germline V gene data show CDR1 as SQVTM and CDR2 as ANQGSEA. V shed 6 bases and J shed 6 bases, with 18 bases lying between them. CDR3 DNA sequence: TGCAGCGTCGCGATATCCGGGACTCCTAATTCACCCCTCCACTTT. This translates into CSVAISGTPNSPLHF.

The chain employs TRBV20-1 and TRBJ2-1; 8 nucleotides agree with TRBD2. The ends lost 3 bases at V and 6 bases at J; junction bases unmatched: 10. The CDR3 consists of 15 residues. The germline V gene has CDR1 DFQATT and CDR2 SNEGSKA (reference sequence). CDR3 in DNA: TGCAGTGCTAGTAGCGGGGCCCTTTTGGGCAATGAGCAGTTCTTC. It translates to CSASSGALLGNEQFF.

The chain uses TRBV11-3 and TRBJ2-1; a weak D match, TRBD2 (6 bases). Trimming removed 1 base at V and 8 bases at J, with 18 bases between. Germline V CDR1 and CDR2: SGHNT, YENEEA. The CDR3 sequence is 16 residues long. The CDR3 DNA sequence: TGTGCCAGCAGCTTAGCTGGGCAGGGAGGTAGGGATGAGCAGTTCTTC. This gives the protein CASSLAGQGGRDEQFF.

This clone is medium-sized in the sample. The rearrangement links TRBV4-3 to TRBJ2-3; TRBD1 agrees at 7 bases. The J segment lost 4 bases and the V segment lost 4 bases, leaving 8 bases of the junction unmatched. CDR1 is LGHNA and CDR2 is YSLEER in the germline V gene. The CDR3 spans 15 residues. The CDR3 region is CASSPRQGGADTQYF. Written as DNA, the CDR3 is TGCGCCAGCAGCCCGAGACAGGGTGGTGCAGATACGCAGTATTTT.

V and J are TRBV4-3 and TRBJ1-6, with D uncertain. Germline V gene lookup returns CDR1 LGHNA and CDR2 YSLEER. This CDR3 region has 18 residues. The V and J ends lost 0 bases and 0 bases respectively, with 12 bases between them. CDR3: CASSQDSDGSSYNSPLHF. CDR3 sequence (DNA): TGCGCCAGCAGCCAAGATTCCGACGGCAGCTCCTATAATTCACCCCTCCACTTT.

The chain uses TRBV27 and TRBJ1-1; D remains unclear. CDR1 and CDR2 from the germline V gene are MNHEY and SMNVEV (reference sequence). This CDR3 is built from 16 residues. The V gene lost 6 bases and the J gene lost 4 bases, with 21 bases spanning the gap. The CDR3: CASRPSLGLGGTEAFF. The DNA of the CDR3 is TGTGCCAGCAGGCCAAGCCTCGGACTGGGCGGCACTGAAGCTTTCTTT.